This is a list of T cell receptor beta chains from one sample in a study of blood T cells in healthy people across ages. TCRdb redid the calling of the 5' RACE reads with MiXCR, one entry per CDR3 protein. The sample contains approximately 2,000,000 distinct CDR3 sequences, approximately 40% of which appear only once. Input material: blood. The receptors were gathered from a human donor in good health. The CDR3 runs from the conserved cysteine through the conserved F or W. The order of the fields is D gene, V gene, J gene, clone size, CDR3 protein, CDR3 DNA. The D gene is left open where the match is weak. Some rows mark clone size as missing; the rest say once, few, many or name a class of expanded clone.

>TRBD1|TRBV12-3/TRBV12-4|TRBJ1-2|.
CASSPKRTGGDYGYTF
TGTGCCAGCAGTCCAAAACGGACAGGGGGCGACTATGGCTACACCTTC
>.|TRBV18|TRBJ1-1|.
CASSPPISGTEAFF
TGTGCCAGCTCACCACCTATAAGCGGCACTGAAGCTTTCTTT
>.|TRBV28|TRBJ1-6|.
CASSTLQTGYNSPLHF
TGTGCCAGCAGTACTTTACAAACAGGGTATAATTCACCCCTCCACTTT
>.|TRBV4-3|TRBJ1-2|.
CASSQDSQGAYNNYGYTF
TGCGCCAGCAGCCAAGATTCTCAAGGGGCGTATAACAACTATGGCTACACCTTC
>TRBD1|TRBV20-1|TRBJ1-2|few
CSAHDRADGYTF
TGCAGTGCCCATGACAGGGCAGATGGCTACACCTTC
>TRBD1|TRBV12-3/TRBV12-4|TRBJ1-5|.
CASSIGQDQPRHF
TGTGCCAGCAGTATCGGACAGGATCAGCCCCGGCATTTT
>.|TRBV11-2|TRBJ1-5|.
CASSLSGANQPQHF
TGTGCCAGCAGCTTATCCGGGGCTAATCAGCCCCAGCATTTT
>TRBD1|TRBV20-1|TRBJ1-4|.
CSARLGGTGYGEKLFF
TGCAGTGCTAGGCTTGGCGGGACAGGGTATGGCGAAAAACTGTTTTTT
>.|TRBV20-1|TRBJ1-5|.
CSARDRRFNQPQHF
TGCAGTGCTAGAGATAGAAGGTTCAATCAGCCCCAGCATTTT
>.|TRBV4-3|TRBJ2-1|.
CASSQGWIGGREQFF
TGCGCCAGCAGCCAAGGTTGGATTGGGGGGCGGGAGCAGTTCTTC
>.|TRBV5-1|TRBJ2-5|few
CASSLTGTDSETQYF
TGCGCCAGCAGCTTGACCGGGACGGACTCGGAGACCCAGTACTTC
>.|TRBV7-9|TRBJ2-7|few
CASSLSAATYEQYF
TGTGCCAGCAGCTTATCGGCAGCGACCTACGAGCAGTACTTC
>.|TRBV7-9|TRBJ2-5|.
CASSPTTGETQYF
TGTGCCAGCAGCCCTACCACGGGGGAGACCCAGTACTTC
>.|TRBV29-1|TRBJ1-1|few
CSVWRLNTEAFF
TGCAGCGTTTGGCGACTGAACACTGAAGCTTTCTTT
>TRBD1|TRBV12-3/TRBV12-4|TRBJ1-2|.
CTSNPGQGFFGYTF
TGTACCAGCAATCCGGGACAGGGGTTCTTCGGCTACACCTTC
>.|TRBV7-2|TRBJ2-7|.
CASSLRGPENSYEQYF
TGTGCCAGCAGCTTACGGGGACCCGAGAACTCCTACGAGCAGTACTTC
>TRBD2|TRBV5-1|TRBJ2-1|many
CASSLGGVNEQFF
TGTGCCAGCAGCTTGGGAGGGGTCAATGAGCAGTTCTTC
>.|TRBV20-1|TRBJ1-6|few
CSATEGGNSPLHF
TGCAGTGCCACCGAGGGGGGAAATTCACCCCTCCACTTT
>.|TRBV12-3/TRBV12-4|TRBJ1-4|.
CASSPQTGRKEKLFF
TGTGCCAGCAGCCCTCAGACAGGCCGGAAAGAAAAACTGTTTTTT
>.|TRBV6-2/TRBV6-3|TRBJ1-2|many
CASSPDRLYGYTF
TGTGCCAGCAGTCCAGACAGGCTCTATGGCTACACCTTC
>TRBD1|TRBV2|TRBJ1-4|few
CASRATGSSEKLFF
TGTGCCAGCAGGGCGACAGGGAGTAGCGAAAAACTGTTTTTT
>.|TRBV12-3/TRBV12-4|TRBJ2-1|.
CASRRENRYNEQFF
TGTGCCAGCAGAAGAGAAAACCGATACAATGAGCAGTTCTTC
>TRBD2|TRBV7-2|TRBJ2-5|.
CASSPTWTSGETQYF
TGTGCCAGCAGCCCTACTTGGACTAGCGGAGAGACCCAGTACTTC
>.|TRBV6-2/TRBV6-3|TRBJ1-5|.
CASSRTLDFWQPQHF
TGTGCCAGCAGCCGAACACTGGACTTTTGGCAGCCCCAGCATTTT
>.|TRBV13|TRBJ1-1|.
CASSPERANPEAFF
TGTGCCAGCAGCCCGGAGAGGGCCAACCCTGAAGCTTTCTTT
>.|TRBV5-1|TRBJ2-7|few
CASSLFVTGEGNEQYF
TGCGCCAGCAGCTTGTTCGTGACAGGGGAGGGAAACGAGCAGTACTTC
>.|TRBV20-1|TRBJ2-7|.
CSARGGNAYEQYF
TGCAGTGCTAGAGGGGGGAACGCCTACGAGCAGTACTTC
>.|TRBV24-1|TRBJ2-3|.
CATAITDTQYF
TGTGCCACCGCGATCACAGATACGCAGTATTTT
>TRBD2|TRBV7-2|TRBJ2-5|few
CASSLVGRGARWGQETQYF
TGTGCCAGCAGCTTAGTGGGGCGGGGGGCCCGGTGGGGCCAAGAGACCCAGTACTTC
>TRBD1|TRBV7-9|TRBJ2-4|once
CASSFLGQGAKNIQYF
TGTGCCAGCAGCTTCCTAGGACAGGGAGCCAAAAACATTCAGTACTTC
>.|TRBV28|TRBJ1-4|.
CASRITERPNEKLFF
TGTGCCAGCAGGATTACAGAAAGGCCTAATGAAAAACTGTTTTTT
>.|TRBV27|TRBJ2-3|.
CASSPGTLPDTQYF
TGTGCCAGCAGTCCCGGGACCCTCCCAGATACGCAGTATTTT
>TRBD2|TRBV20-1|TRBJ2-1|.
CSATRGLERPHEQFF
TGCAGTGCCACCAGAGGACTAGAGAGGCCCCATGAGCAGTTCTTC
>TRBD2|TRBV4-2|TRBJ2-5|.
CASSQGGGGVRETQYF
TGTGCCAGCAGCCAAGGGGGCGGGGGGGTCCGCGAGACCCAGTACTTC
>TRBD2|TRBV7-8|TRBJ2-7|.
CASSQTLAGGYEQYF
TGTGCCAGCAGCCAGACACTAGCGGGGGGCTACGAGCAGTACTTC
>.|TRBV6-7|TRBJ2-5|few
CASSHNRGTVEQYF
TGTGCCAGCAGTCATAATAGGGGGACGGTTGAGCAGTACTTC
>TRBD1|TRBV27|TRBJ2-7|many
CASSPVLQGAKRYF
TGTGCCAGCAGTCCGGTACTACAGGGGGCGAAGCGGTACTTC
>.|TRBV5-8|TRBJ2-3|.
CASSLSWDRSQYF
TGTGCCAGCAGCTTATCTTGGGATCGGTCGCAGTATTTT
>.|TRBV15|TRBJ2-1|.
CATSRDLGSNEQFF
TGTGCCACCAGCAGAGATCTGGGTAGCAATGAGCAGTTCTTC
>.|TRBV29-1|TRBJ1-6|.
CSVKGSSYNSPLHF
TGCAGCGTTAAGGGTAGCTCCTATAATTCACCCCTCCACTTT
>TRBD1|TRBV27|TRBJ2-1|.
CASTLEGTGTEVNEQFF
TGTGCCAGCACCCTAGAGGGAACCGGGACAGAAGTCAATGAGCAGTTCTTC
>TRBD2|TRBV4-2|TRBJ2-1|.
CASSQDWGGAGNYNEQFF
TGTGCCAGCAGCCAAGATTGGGGAGGGGCGGGTAACTACAATGAGCAGTTCTTC
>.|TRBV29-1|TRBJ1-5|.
CSVGYSYNQPQHF
TGCAGCGTTGGGTACAGCTATAATCAGCCCCAGCATTTT
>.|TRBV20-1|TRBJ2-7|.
CSAEDPIARGSDEQYF
TGCAGTGCTGAGGATCCGATAGCGCGCGGATCCGACGAGCAGTACTTC
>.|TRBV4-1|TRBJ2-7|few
CASSQDHGATSNEQYF
TGCGCCAGCAGCCAAGATCACGGGGCCACCTCTAACGAGCAGTACTTC
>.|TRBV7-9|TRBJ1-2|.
CASSPPSQENYGYTF
TGTGCCAGCAGCCCGCCTTCACAGGAAAACTATGGCTACACCTTC
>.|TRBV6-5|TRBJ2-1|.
CASSFRGFSNEQFF
TGTGCCAGCAGTTTTAGGGGTTTCTCAAATGAGCAGTTCTTC
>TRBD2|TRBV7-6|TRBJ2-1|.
CASSPQTRLASIYNEQFF
TGTGCCAGCAGCCCCCAAACTAGACTAGCTTCTATATACAATGAGCAGTTCTTC
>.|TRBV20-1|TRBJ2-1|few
CSATLTVYNEQFF
TGCAGTGCTACCTTGACAGTCTACAATGAGCAGTTCTTC
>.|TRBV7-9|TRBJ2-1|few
CASRTNNEQFF
TGTGCCAGTAGAACAAACAATGAGCAGTTCTTC
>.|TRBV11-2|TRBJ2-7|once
CTSSLEPDSYEQYF
TGTACCAGCAGCTTAGAACCGGACAGTTACGAGCAGTACTTC
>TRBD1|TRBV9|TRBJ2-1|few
CASSLRQGGKGYNEQFF
TGTGCCAGCAGCCTAAGACAGGGGGGAAAAGGGTACAATGAGCAGTTCTTC
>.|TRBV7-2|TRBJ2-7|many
CASSLVDNYEQYF
TGTGCCAGCAGCTTAGTGGATAACTACGAGCAGTACTTC
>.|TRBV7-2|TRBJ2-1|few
CASSPRSSTEQFF
TGTGCCAGCAGCCCAAGGAGCAGTACTGAGCAGTTCTTC
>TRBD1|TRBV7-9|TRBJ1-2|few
CASSPQTGGYGYTF
TGTGCCAGCAGCCCACAGACAGGGGGATATGGCTACACCTTC
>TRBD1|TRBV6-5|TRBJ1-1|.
CASSYSGGANTEAFF
TGTGCCAGCAGTTACTCAGGGGGCGCGAACACTGAAGCTTTCTTT
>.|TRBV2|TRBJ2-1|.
CASPNPLFNEQFF
TGTGCCAGCCCCAACCCCTTATTCAATGAGCAGTTCTTC
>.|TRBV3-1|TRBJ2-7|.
CASSQTLILKSYEQYF
TGTGCCAGCAGCCAAACCCTTATACTAAAATCCTACGAGCAGTACTTC
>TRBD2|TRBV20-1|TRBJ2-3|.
CSARGTSGGSADTQYF
TGCAGTGCTAGAGGGACTAGCGGGGGATCGGCAGATACGCAGTATTTT
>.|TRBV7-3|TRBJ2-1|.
CASNLSQGLYNEQFF
TGTGCCAGCAACTTATCCCAGGGTTTGTACAATGAGCAGTTCTTC